This T cell receptor beta chain derives from a study of type 1 regulatory T cells. Overall study context: T-allo10 is a Tr1-enriched, alloantigen-specific CD4 T cell product made in vitro.

MiXCR, run by TCRdb on the reads, gives a single entry per CDR3 protein. The sample has some 89,000 distinct CDR3 sequences, around a third seen once. This clonotype was recorded a few times. V was pared by 4 bases and J by 9 bases, with 13 bases between. From germline, CDR1 is SEHNR and CDR2 FQNEAQ (reference sequence). The CDR3 length is 12 residues. The sample was CD4+ T cells, either the whole sample or a sorted fraction (not recorded which). The receptor's source is a human donor in good health. The chain combines TRBV7-9 with TRBJ2-7; a weak D match, TRBD1 (6 bases). The CDR3, as DNA: TGTGCCAGCAGCTCTGGACAGTCTCGGCAGTACTTC. It specifies CASSSGQSRQYF.